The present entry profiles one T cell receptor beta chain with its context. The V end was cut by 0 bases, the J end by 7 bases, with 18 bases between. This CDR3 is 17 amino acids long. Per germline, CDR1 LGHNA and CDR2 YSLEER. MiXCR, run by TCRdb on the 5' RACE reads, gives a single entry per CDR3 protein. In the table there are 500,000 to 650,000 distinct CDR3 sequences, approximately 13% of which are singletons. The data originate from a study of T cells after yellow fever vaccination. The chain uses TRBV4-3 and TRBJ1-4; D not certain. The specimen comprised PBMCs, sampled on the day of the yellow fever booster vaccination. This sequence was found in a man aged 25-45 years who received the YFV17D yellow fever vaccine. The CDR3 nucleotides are TGCGCCAGCAGCCAAGATTGGGGTGGGGTGCTCGGTGAAAAACTGTTTTTT. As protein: CASSQDWGGVLGEKLFF.